The clone carrying this TCR beta chain was counted between two and nine times. This specimen comes from a study of CD8+ T cells in alopecia areata. RNA extraction and reverse transcription yielded cDNA as sequencing template. Profiled with immunoSEQ multiplex PCR; TCRdb holds only in-frame clones, not every one. The data show over 150,000 clones, around half seen once. Treatment meaning: oral pan-JAK inhibitor, 5-10 mg twice daily. The TCR comes from a human donor with alopecia areata. The material sequenced was CD8+ T cells sorted from blood, taken at week 24, from a patient treated with tofacitinib.

CDR3 sequence: CSVEGGLAGGHNEQFF. The CDR3 DNA sequence: TGCAGCGTTGAAGGAGGCCTAGCGGGGGGACACAATGAGCAGTTCTTC. The chain combines TRBV29-1 with TRBJ2-1; 11 nucleotides match TRBD2. Per germline, CDR1 SQVTM and CDR2 ANQGSEA. Losses at the gene ends were 1 base for V and 5 bases for J; bases not matched to a gene: 7. This CDR3 contains 16 residues.